The clone carrying this T cell receptor (beta chain) has at least ten counts. Its antigen is undetermined. Template material for TCR beta VDJ and CDR3 profiling consisted of genomic DNA. Each CDR3 protein gets one entry after TCRdb re-called the reads with MiXCR. The sample has under 350,000 distinct CDR3 sequences; roughly three fifths are singletons. This sample is part of a study of CD8+CD57+ T cells in acquired aplastic anemia. Study details: An average of roughly 3 ug of DNA was obtained from sorted CD4+ and CD8+ cells.

V was clipped by 5 bases and J by 4 bases, with 14 bases between them. The CDR3 length is 13 residues. Germline CDR1 is DFQATT and CDR2 is SNEGSKA (reference sequence). General study results and limits: Patients had about 31 CD8+ CDR3 sequences in common with controls (the shared set).

The genes are TRBV20-1 and TRBJ1-1, with unresolved D. Source material: sorted CD4+, CD8+, or CD8+CD57+ T cells (not recorded which) from PBMCs. The source of this sequence is a human donor with severe aplastic anemia or a healthy control (not recorded which). The CDR3 loop reads CSAEDGPGTEAFF. The CDR3 region has the DNA TGCAGTGCTGAGGACGGGCCGGGCACTGAAGCTTTCTTT.